The clone carrying this TCR beta chain was counted once. Clones were sequenced by immunoSEQ multiplex PCR, and TCRdb holds only the in-frame ones, with some missing. Of 45,000 to 55,000 clones listed, approximately 87% are singletons. These data originate in a study of blood T cell repertoires in COVID-19. CDR1 is MNHEY, CDR2 SVGAGI, per germline. CDR3 size: 14 residues. V dropped 2 bases and J dropped 8; count of bases not matched to a gene: 6. The genes are TRBV6-5 and TRBJ1-2, with 9 positions matching TRBD1. Sequenced: peripheral blood. The receptor's source is a human donor in a cohort sampled during active COVID-19. The CDR3 DNA sequence: TGTGCCAGCAGTTACGGGACAGGGAAGCACGGCTACACCTTC. It encodes CASSYGTGKHGYTF.